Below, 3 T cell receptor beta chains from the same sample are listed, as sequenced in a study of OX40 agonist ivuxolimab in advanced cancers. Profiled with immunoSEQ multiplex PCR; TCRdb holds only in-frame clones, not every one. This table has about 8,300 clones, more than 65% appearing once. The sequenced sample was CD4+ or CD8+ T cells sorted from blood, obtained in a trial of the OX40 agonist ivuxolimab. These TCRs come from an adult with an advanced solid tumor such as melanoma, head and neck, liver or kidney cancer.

CDR3 amino acids: CASSQGIADTQYF. The CDR3 coding sequence is TGCGCCAGCAGCCAGGGGATAGCAGATACGCAGTATTTT. The chain recombines TRBV4-1 with TRBJ2-3; D not certain. CDR1 is MGHRA, CDR2 YSYEKL, per germline. The CDR3 is 13 residues long. With 3 bases removed from V and 4 bases from J, the gap between germline ends came to 8 bases.

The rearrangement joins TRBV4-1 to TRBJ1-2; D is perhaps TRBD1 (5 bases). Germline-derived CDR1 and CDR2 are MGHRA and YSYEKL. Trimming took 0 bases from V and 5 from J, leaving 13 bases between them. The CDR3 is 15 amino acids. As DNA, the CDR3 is TGCGCCAGCAGCCAAGATTTGGGGCTCGTTTATGGCTACACCTTC. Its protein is CASSQDLGLVYGYTF.

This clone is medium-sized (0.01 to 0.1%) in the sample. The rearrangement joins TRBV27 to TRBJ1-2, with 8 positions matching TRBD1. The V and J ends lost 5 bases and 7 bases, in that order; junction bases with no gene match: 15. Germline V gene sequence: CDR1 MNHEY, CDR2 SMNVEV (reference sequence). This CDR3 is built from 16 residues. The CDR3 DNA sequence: TGTGCCAGCAGTCCTGATTGGGGACAGGAGTTTGGTGGCTACACCTTC. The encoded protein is CASSPDWGQEFGGYTF.